The 19 T cell receptor beta chains in this list originate from one sample, sequenced in a study of T cells in tuberculosis. The time point: new active TB diagnosis, blood taken before or within 7 days of starting treatment. Only in-frame clones appear in the TCRdb table, and some are missing; sequencing was by immunoSEQ multiplex PCR. The sample yields tens of thousands of clones, 92% seen once. The sequenced sample was PBMCs, obtained at tuberculosis diagnosis. These receptors were collected from an adult with tuberculosis.

V usage is TRBV6-1 and J usage is TRBJ2-7, with 10 bases lining up with TRBD2. The CDR3 is made up of 15 amino acids. V lost 6 bases and J lost 2; bases outside the gene matches: 7. CDR1 and CDR2 (germline): MNHNS, SASEGT. The CDR3 here is CASRPGLALTYEQYF. The CDR3 nucleotides are TGTGCCAGCAGACCGGGACTAGCGTTAACCTACGAGCAGTACTTC.

V and J are TRBV25-1 and TRBJ1-1; D gene unclear. V dropped 5 bases and J dropped 1 base, with 8 bases sitting between them. Per the germline V gene, CDR1 is MGHDK and CDR2 is SYGVNS. CDR3 length equals 13 residues. The CDR3 loop reads CASSLIENTEAFF. CDR3 DNA: TGTGCCAGCAGTCTAATCGAGAACACTGAAGCTTTCTTT. Using reference TRBV25-1 and TRBJ1-1 for the parts outside the CDR3, the full variable domain is EADIYQTPRYLVIGTGKKITLECSQTMGHDKMYWYQQDPGMELHLIHYSYGVNSTEKGDLSSESTVSRIRTEHFPLTLESARPSHTSQYLCASSLIENTEAFFGQGTRLTVV.

The gene calls are TRBV2 and TRBJ1-2; D may be TRBD1 (5 bases). Germline V gives CDR1 SNHLY, CDR2 FYNNEI. The CDR3 contains 15 residues. The V end was cut by 1 base, the J end by 4 bases, with 13 bases between. The CDR3 DNA follows: TGTGCCAGCAGTGAAGACCAGGGCCAAACCTATGGCTACACCTTC. Translated, it gives CASSEDQGQTYGYTF.

The J gene is TRBJ2-7, the V gene TRBV5-1; TRBD2 is a possible D gene (5 bases). CDR3 size: 15 residues. V was shortened by 4 bases and J by 6 bases, with 20 bases between the two germline ends. Germline loops: CDR1 SGHRS, CDR2 YFSETQ. CDR3 region: CASSPRLSGASEQYF. Here the CDR3 DNA reads TGCGCCAGCAGCCCTAGACTAAGCGGAGCCTCCGAGCAGTACTTC.

The J gene is TRBJ2-2, the V gene TRBV5-1; TRBD1 matches at 9 bases. This CDR3 comprises 14 residues. Germline trimming cut 4 bases from V and 7 bases from J; bases unmatched to any gene: 5. Per germline, CDR1 SGHRS and CDR2 YFSETQ. The CDR3 sequence is CASSGQGSSGELFF. CDR3 DNA sequence: TGCGCCAGCAGCGGACAGGGGTCGAGCGGGGAGCTGTTTTTT.

This clone was counted a single time. The V and J genes are TRBV27 and TRBJ1-2; the match to TRBD1 covers 8 bases. Germline CDR1 MNHEY, CDR2 SMNVEV (reference sequence). The CDR3 has 11 amino acids. Trimming cost V 10 bases and J 8 bases; bases outside gene matches: 6. CDR3 sequence (DNA): TGTGCCACCCTGACAGGGGCCGGCTACACCTTC. Amino acid sequence: CATLTGAGYTF.

The gene calls are TRBV9 and TRBJ1-3; D is unresolved. The CDR3 is 13 amino acids. Germline V CDR1 and CDR2: SGDLS, YYNGEE. The V end was cut by 5 bases, the J end by 0 bases, with 6 bases between. DNA of the CDR3: TGTGCCAGCAGGAGTGGCTCTGGAAACACCATATATTTT. Residues: CASRSGSGNTIYF.

The chain combines TRBV29-1 with TRBJ2-7; 11 bases are a match to TRBD2. V was pared by 4 bases and J by 5 bases, with 4 bases of the junction left unmatched. CDR1 SQVTM and CDR2 ANQGSEA come from the germline V gene. The CDR3 totals 13 residues. The CDR3, as DNA: TGCAGCGTTGGAACTAGCGGGAGTCACGAGCAGTACTTC. This sequence encodes CSVGTSGSHEQYF.

V and J are TRBV5-1 and TRBJ2-3, with a possible D match to TRBD2 (6 bases). The germline gives CDR1 SGHRS, CDR2 YFSETQ. The germline V and J ends were trimmed by 1 base and 2 bases, with 14 bases remaining between them. The CDR3 contains 16 residues. CDR3: CASSLFGGVLTDTQYF. The CDR3 DNA follows: TGCGCCAGCAGCTTGTTCGGCGGGGTCCTCACAGATACGCAGTATTTT.

The CDR3: CASSLTGSISGNTIYF. In DNA, the CDR3 is TGCGCCAGCAGCTTGACGGGGTCCATTTCTGGAAACACCATATATTTT. The chain has TRBV5-1 and TRBJ1-3; D remains ambiguous. V was shortened by 1 base and J by 1 base, with 12 bases between the two germline ends. CDR1 is SGHRS and CDR2 is YFSETQ in the germline V gene. The CDR3 spans 16 residues.

The chain joins TRBV28 to TRBJ2-1; 12 nucleotides match TRBD1. The CDR3 length is 17 residues. With V trimmed by 2 bases and J by 2 bases, 4 bases remained unmatched. CDR1 and CDR2 (germline): MDHEN, SYDVKM. For the CDR3, the DNA is TGTGCCAGCAGTTTACTGGGACAGGGGGCTCCCTACAATGAGCAGTTCTTC. Protein sequence: CASSLLGQGAPYNEQFF.

The chain joins TRBV19 to TRBJ2-7, with D uncertain. Germline assignment: CDR1 LNHDA and CDR2 SQIVND (reference sequence). The CDR3 spans 13 residues. Trimming stripped 2 bases from V and 4 bases from J, with 9 bases between. The CDR3 region is CASSITRWYEQYF. In DNA form, the CDR3 reads TGTGCCAGTAGTATAACCAGGTGGTACGAGCAGTACTTC. Based on the CDR3 plus reference TRBV19 and TRBJ2-7, the full variable domain is DGGITQSPKYLFRKEGQNVTLSCEQNLNHDAMYWYRQDPGQGLRLIYYSQIVNDFQKGDIAEGYSVSREKKESFPLTVTSAQKNPTAFYLCASSITRWYEQYFGPGTRLTVT.

The chain has TRBV19 and TRBJ2-1; TRBD2 aligns across 11 bases. This CDR3 has 14 amino acids. J lost 3 bases, V lost 11 bases, and 6 bases had no gene match. Looked up from germline, CDR1 is LNHDA and CDR2 is SQIVND (reference sequence). In DNA form, the CDR3 reads TGTGCCGTTTCTAGCGGGAGGAGCTACAATGAGCAGTTCTTC. It yields the protein CAVSSGRSYNEQFF.

The chain carries TRBV20-1 and TRBJ1-1; D perhaps matches TRBD1 (6 bases). Germline values: CDR1 DFQATT, CDR2 SNEGSKA (reference sequence). The CDR3 totals 11 residues. DNA of the CDR3: TGCAGCATACAGGGTTACACTGAAGCTTTCTTT. Encoded protein: CSIQGYTEAFF.

The rearrangement links TRBV12-5 to TRBJ2-3; TRBD1 agrees at 10 bases. The CDR3 totals 14 residues. Germline V gene data show CDR1 as LGHNT and CDR2 as FRNRAP. The J segment lost 3 bases and the V segment lost 5 bases, leaving 2 bases of the junction unmatched. The CDR3 nucleotides are TGTGCTAGTGGTCGGGACAGGGGTACAGATACGCAGTATTTT. It encodes CASGRDRGTDTQYF. The whole variable domain, remainder taken from reference TRBV12-5 and TRBJ2-3, is DARVTQTPRHKVTEMGQEVTMRCQPILGHNTVFWYRQTMMQGLELLAYFRNRAPLDDSGMPKDRFSAEMPDATLATLKIQPSEPRDSAVYFCASGRDRGTDTQYFGPGTRLTVL.

This clone occurred a few times. J is TRBJ1-5 and V is TRBV27, with D perhaps matching TRBD1 (6 bases). Germline CDR1 reads MNHEY; CDR2 reads SMNVEV (reference sequence). This CDR3 region has 14 residues. Trimming left V 5 bases short and J 2 bases short, with 10 bases between. The CDR3 nucleotides are TGTGCCAGCAGTCGACAGGACGGCAATCAGCCCCAGCATTTT. This sequence encodes CASSRQDGNQPQHF.

The gene calls are TRBV29-1 and TRBJ2-2; 7 bases agree with TRBD2. The CDR3 runs to 14 residues. With 6 bases clipped from V and 5 bases from J, the junction kept 9 bases outside the gene matches. Germline-derived CDR1 and CDR2 are SQVTM and ANQGSEA. In DNA, the CDR3 is TGCAGCGTCTACGGACTAGGAATGACCGGGGAGCTGTTTTTT. Translated, it gives CSVYGLGMTGELFF.

The chain carries TRBV28 and TRBJ1-1; possibly TRBD1 for D (5 bases). Germline V gene lookup returns CDR1 MDHEN and CDR2 SYDVKM. V lost 7 bases, J lost 5 bases, and 11 bases lay in between. The CDR3 spans 12 residues. The DNA of the CDR3 is TGTGCCAGCACCTTCCCAGGGACTGAAGCTTTCTTT. It translates to CASTFPGTEAFF.

The chain carries TRBV9 and TRBJ2-2, with D unresolved. Germline V CDR1 and CDR2: SGDLS, YYNGEE. The V end lost 0 bases, the J end lost 4 bases, and 10 bases lay between the germline ends. The CDR3 runs 15 residues. The CDR3 reads CASSVDSRGTGELFF. In nucleotides, the CDR3 is TGTGCCAGCAGCGTAGACTCCCGTGGCACCGGGGAGCTGTTTTTT.